This section outlines one T cell receptor (beta chain) sequence together with its context. Its cognate antigen is unknown. The data are from a study of CD8 T cells in ankylosing spondylitis. Study conclusions and caveats: According to the report, clones linked to the disease were significantly enriched in matched synovial fluid samples taken from ankylosing spondylitis patients. Seven or eight highly homologous variants formed a TCR beta motif that appeared characteristic of ankylosing spondylitis blood.

Deletions cut 0 bases from V and 4 bases from J, with 15 bases between. Germline V CDR1 and CDR2: MNHEY, SVGAGI. The CDR3 is 16 residues long. Molecular-barcoded quantitative 5'-RACE produced these TCR beta libraries. TCRdb reprocessed the 5' RACE reads via MiXCR and lists one record per CDR3 protein. The repertoire holds approximately 400,000 distinct CDR3 sequences, with 15% to 20% as singletons. The chain links TRBV6-5 to TRBJ1-2; the D gene is possibly TRBD1 (5 bases). Material for sequencing was blood, either unsorted or a sorted T cell fraction (not recorded which). The sequence came from a male donor with ankylosing spondylitis. CDR3 DNA: TGTGCCAGCAGTTACTCGGGGGAAGGAGGAGGCTATGGCTACACCTTC. Protein sequence: CASSYSGEGGGYGYTF.